Listed here are 11 T cell receptor beta chains from one sample, sequenced in a study of cytomegalovirus exposure and HLA in healthy donors. In the PCR, 60 Vbeta and 13 Jbeta primers were used. Data came from immunoSEQ multiplex PCR; TCRdb stores just in-frame clones and leaves some out. In the table there are some 140,000 clones, 65% to 80% of which are singletons. Sequenced: PBMCs. Source of these receptors: a woman in her forties in good health and CMV-seronegative.

The chain uses TRBV7-6 and TRBJ1-5; no clear D gene. V was shortened by 2 bases and J by 2 bases, with 10 bases between the two germline ends. The V gene's germline CDR1 is SGHVS and CDR2 FNYEAQ. CDR3 size: 15 residues. CDR3 coding DNA: TGTGCCAGCAGCTTACAGGAGGGAGGCAATCAGCCCCAGCATTTT. This sequence encodes CASSLQEGGNQPQHF.

This clone was observed once. The V and J genes are TRBV6-4 and TRBJ2-5, with 9 nucleotides matching TRBD1. Germline values: CDR1 MRHNA, CDR2 SNTAGT. The trim removed 5 bases at V and 5 bases at J, leaving 9 bases unmatched. The CDR3 is 15 amino acids. CDR3 sequence: CASSPSGQGTETQYF. Written as DNA, the CDR3 is TGTGCCAGCAGTCCCTCTGGACAGGGGACGGAGACCCAGTACTTC.

The chain couples TRBV6-1 to TRBJ1-2, with 8 bases that match TRBD1. Germline trimming cut 3 bases from V and 4 bases from J; bases unmatched to any gene: 4. This CDR3 has 14 amino acids. The V gene's germline CDR1 is MNHNS and CDR2 SASEGT. Here the CDR3 reads CASSEKGTGYGYTF. For the CDR3, the DNA is TGTGCCAGCAGTGAGAAGGGGACAGGCTATGGCTACACCTTC.

The chain joins TRBV10-3 to TRBJ2-2; D might be TRBD1 (5 bases). CDR3 size: 15 residues. Trimming took 2 bases from V and 6 from J, leaving 13 bases between them. Germline-derived CDR1 and CDR2 are ENHRY and SYGVKD. The CDR3 reads CAISESRGVAGELFF. CDR3 DNA sequence: TGTGCCATCAGTGAGAGTAGGGGCGTAGCCGGGGAGCTGTTTTTT.

The V gene is TRBV29-1, the J gene TRBJ1-1, with D unclear. The CDR3 is 14 residues long. V was shortened by 7 bases and J by 2 bases, with 17 bases between the two germline ends. Germline CDR1 is SQVTM and CDR2 is ANQGSEA. Here the CDR3 DNA reads TGCAGCGCTTCCCAGGCCAGTGTAAACACTGAAGCTTTCTTT. As protein: CSASQASVNTEAFF.

The V and J genes are TRBV5-1 and TRBJ2-1; 7 bases agree with TRBD2. Trimming took 0 bases from V and 0 from J; bases not matched to a gene: 6. CDR1 and CDR2 (germline): SGHRS, YFSETQ. CDR3 length: 17 amino acids. Here the CDR3 DNA reads TGCGCCAGCAGCTTGGAGTTTAGCGGGCGCTCCTACAATGAGCAGTTCTTC. Translated, it gives CASSLEFSGRSYNEQFF.

The gene calls are TRBV6-1 and TRBJ1-2; D might be TRBD1 (6 bases). Looked up from germline, CDR1 is MNHNS and CDR2 is SASEGT. The CDR3 consists of 14 residues. V lost 6 bases to trimming and J lost 7 bases, with 18 bases between them. The CDR3 sequence is CASRKTDSSSGYTF. In nucleotides, the CDR3 is TGTGCCAGCAGGAAAACGGACAGCTCAAGTGGCTACACCTTC.

The chain employs TRBV6-5 and TRBJ1-1; TRBD1 is a possible D gene (5 bases). CDR3 length equals 14 residues. Trimming pared 3 bases from V and 1 base from J, leaving 9 bases between. CDR1 and CDR2 from the germline V gene are MNHEY and SVGAGI. The CDR3 nucleotides read TGTGCCAGCAGTTATCCCGACAGGAACACTGAAGCTTTCTTT. Protein sequence: CASSYPDRNTEAFF.

This clone was seen more than once but under ten times. V usage is TRBV7-6 and J usage is TRBJ2-2; a weak D match, TRBD1 (5 bases). V lost 5 bases and J lost 6, with 7 bases in between. This CDR3 spans 12 amino acids. Germline CDR1 SGHVS, CDR2 FNYEAQ. The DNA of the CDR3 is TGTGCCAGCAGCCAGGGTCCCGGGGAGCTGTTTTTT. Its protein product is CASSQGPGELFF.

This chain uses TRBV7-2 with TRBJ1-4; D possibly corresponds to TRBD1 (5 bases). Germline CDR1 reads SGHTA; CDR2 reads FQGNSA. Trimming took off 1 base at V and 6 bases at J, with 15 bases between the two ends. This CDR3 is built from 16 residues. Here the CDR3 DNA reads TGTGCCAGCAGCTTAGGGGAGGGGACGGCGGATGAAAAACTGTTTTTT. Translation: CASSLGEGTADEKLFF.

The chain combines TRBV28 with TRBJ1-2, with 8 bases identical to TRBD1. CDR1 and CDR2 (germline): MDHEN, SYDVKM. V lost 8 bases, J lost 4 bases, and 9 bases stayed unmatched. This CDR3 comprises 14 residues. For the CDR3, the DNA is TGTGCCAGCTCACAGACAGGGGAGATCTATGGCTACACCTTC. It yields the protein CASSQTGEIYGYTF.